The present TCR beta chain was sequenced within a study of T-cell memory formation after mild COVID-19. About the research overall: TCR clusters showed largely donor specificity. Study-wide points: Clones contracting over day 15 to 85 were CD4/CD8 balanced, with later expanders leaning CD4+. Nothing confirmed that second-wave clones peaking on day 37 were specific for SARS-CoV-2.

J gave up 4 bases and V 5 bases, and 7 bases lay outside the gene matches. The CDR3 spans 14 residues. Per the germline V gene, CDR1 is MDHEN and CDR2 is SYDVKM. On this clonotype: The antigen remains unidentified.

From the 5' RACE reads, TCRdb called clonotypes with MiXCR, one entry per CDR3 protein. The repertoire holds roughly 160,000 distinct CDR3 sequences, with roughly 13% as singletons. The chain recombines TRBV28 with TRBJ1-2, with 7 bases matching TRBD1. The clonotype originates from a young man who had mild COVID-19 (a few samples of this study predate the infection). Cell type and time point are not known. The sample taken for sequencing was PBMCs or a T cell subset sorted from them (not recorded which). In nucleotides, the CDR3 is TGTGCCAGCAGTACCCGACAGGGAGGCTATGGCTACACCTTC. Its translation: CASSTRQGGYGYTF.